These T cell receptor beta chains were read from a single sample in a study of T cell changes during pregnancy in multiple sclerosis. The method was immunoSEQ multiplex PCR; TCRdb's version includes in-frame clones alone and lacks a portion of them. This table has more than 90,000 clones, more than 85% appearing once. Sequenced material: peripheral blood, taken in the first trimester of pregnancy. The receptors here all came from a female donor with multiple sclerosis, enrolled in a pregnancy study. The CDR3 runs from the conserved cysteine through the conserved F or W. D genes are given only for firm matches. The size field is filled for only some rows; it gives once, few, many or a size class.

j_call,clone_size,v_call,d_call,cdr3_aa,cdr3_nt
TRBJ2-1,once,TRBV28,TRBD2,CASSLYPSGTEQFF,TGTGCCAGCAGTTTATACCCTAGCGGGACTGAGCAGTTCTTC
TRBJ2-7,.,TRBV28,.,CASSLYHVGRYF,TGTGCCAGCAGTTTATACCACGTTGGGCGGTACTTC
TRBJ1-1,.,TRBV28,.,CASSILGTEAFF,TGTGCCAGCAGCATACTTGGCACTGAAGCTTTCTTT
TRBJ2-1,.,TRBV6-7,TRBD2,CASSYSGNVTSGGCNEQFF,TGTGCCAGCAGTTACTCGGGAAACGTGACTAGCGGGGGTTGCAATGAGCAGTTCTTC
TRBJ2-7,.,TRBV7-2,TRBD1,CASSFWGQGYEQYF,TGTGCCAGCAGCTTCTGGGGACAGGGCTACGAGCAGTACTTC
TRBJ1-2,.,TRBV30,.,CAWSPSQGRRDYGYTF,TGTGCCTGGAGCCCCTCACAGGGCAGAAGGGATTATGGCTACACCTTC
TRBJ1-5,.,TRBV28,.,CASSYNYNQPQHF,TGTGCCAGCAGTTATAATTACAATCAGCCCCAGCATTTT
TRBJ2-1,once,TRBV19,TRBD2,CASSTLAGVGNEQFF,TGTGCCAGTAGTACGTTAGCGGGAGTTGGTAATGAGCAGTTCTTC
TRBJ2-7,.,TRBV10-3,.,CAISESEQSSYEQYF,TGTGCCATCAGTGAGTCGGAGCAGTCGTCCTACGAGCAGTACTTC
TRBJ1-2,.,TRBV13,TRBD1,CASSPRGRRGGYTF,TGTGCCAGCAGCCCGAGGGGGCGGAGAGGTGGCTACACCTTC
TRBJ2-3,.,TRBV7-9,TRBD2,CASTLAATDTDTQYF,TGTGCCAGCACCCTAGCGGCTACAGACACAGATACGCAGTATTTT
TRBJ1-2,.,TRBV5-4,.,CASSEPGGGGSHGYTF,TGTGCCAGCAGCGAACCCGGGGGTGGGGGGTCTCATGGCTACACCTTC
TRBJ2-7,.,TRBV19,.,CASSMAGRSYEQYF,TGTGCCAGTAGTATGGCGGGGCGGTCCTACGAGCAGTACTTC
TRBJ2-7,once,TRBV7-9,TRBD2,CASSWPGLADYEQYF,TGTGCCAGCAGCTGGCCGGGACTAGCGGACTACGAGCAGTACTTC
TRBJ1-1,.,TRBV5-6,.,CASSQGTEAFF,TGTGCCAGCAGCCAAGGGACAGAAGCTTTCTTT
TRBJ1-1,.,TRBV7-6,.,CASSLGQVNTEAFF,TGTGCCAGCAGCTTAGGACAAGTGAACACTGAAGCTTTCTTT
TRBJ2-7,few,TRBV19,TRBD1,CASSIGDSYEQYF,TGTGCCAGTAGTATAGGGGACAGCTACGAGCAGTACTTC
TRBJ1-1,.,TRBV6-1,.,CASSEAGTENGEAFF,TGTGCCAGCAGTGAAGCAGGGACTGAGAACGGTGAAGCTTTCTTT
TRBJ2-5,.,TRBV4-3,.,CASSRDILETQYF,TGCGCCAGCAGCCGGGACATCTTGGAGACCCAGTACTTC
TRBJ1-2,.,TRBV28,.,CASSTGTNYGYTF,TGTGCCAGCAGCACGGGGACTAACTATGGCTACACCTTC
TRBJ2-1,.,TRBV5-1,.,CASSLAEPSYNEQFF,TGCGCCAGCAGCTTAGCGGAACCGTCCTACAATGAGCAGTTCTTC
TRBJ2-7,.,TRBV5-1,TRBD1,CASSLEGASYEQYF,TGCGCCAGCAGCTTGGAGGGGGCGTCCTACGAGCAGTACTTC
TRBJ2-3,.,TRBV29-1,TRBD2,CSVVGLAGGPSTDTQYF,TGCAGCGTGGTCGGGCTAGCGGGAGGGCCAAGCACAGATACGCAGTATTTT
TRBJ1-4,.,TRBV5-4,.,CASSDGATNEKLFF,TGTGCCAGCAGCGACGGGGCAACTAATGAAAAACTGTTTTTT
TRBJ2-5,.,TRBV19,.,CASSERKTRGETQYF,TGTGCCAGTAGTGAGCGGAAAACCAGGGGAGAGACCCAGTACTTC
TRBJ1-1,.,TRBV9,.,CASSLFGGSTEAFF,TGTGCCAGCAGCCTATTCGGGGGGTCCACTGAAGCTTTCTTT
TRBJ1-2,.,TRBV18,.,CASSPVGQGAYYGYTF,TGTGCCAGCTCACCCGTGGGTCAGGGCGCTTACTATGGCTACACCTTC
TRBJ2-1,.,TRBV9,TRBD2,CASSPSGRLPHEQFF,TGTGCCAGCAGCCCTAGCGGGAGGCTTCCCCATGAGCAGTTCTTC
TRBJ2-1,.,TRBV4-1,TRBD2,CASSHLPGVSGRGSYNEQFF,TGCGCCAGCAGCCACCTCCCCGGGGTGAGCGGGAGAGGATCCTACAATGAGCAGTTCTTC
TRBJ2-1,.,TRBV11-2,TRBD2,CASSPISGRLDEQFF,TGTGCCAGCAGCCCCATTAGCGGGAGACTCGATGAGCAGTTCTTC
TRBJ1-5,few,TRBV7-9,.,CASSSLEGGGRQPQHF,TGTGCCAGCAGCTCGCTTGAAGGGGGTGGCCGTCAGCCCCAGCATTTT
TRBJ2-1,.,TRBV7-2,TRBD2,CASSSWGGTSAYNEQFF,TGTGCCAGCAGCTCGTGGGGGGGGACTAGCGCCTACAATGAGCAGTTCTTC
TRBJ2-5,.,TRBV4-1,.,CASSQDRRGGPQYF,TGCGCCAGCAGCCAAGATCGGAGGGGCGGGCCCCAGTACTTC
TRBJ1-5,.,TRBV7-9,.,CASTPPGADQPQHF,TGTGCCAGCACCCCCCCAGGAGCGGATCAGCCCCAGCATTTT
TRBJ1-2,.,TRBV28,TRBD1,CASRTGEGFNYGYTF,TGTGCCAGCAGGACAGGGGAAGGGTTTAACTATGGCTACACCTTC
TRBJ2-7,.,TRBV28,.,CASSFRGAYEQYF,TGTGCCAGCAGTTTTCGGGGAGCCTACGAGCAGTACTTC
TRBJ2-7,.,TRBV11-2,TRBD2,CASSPRTSAYEQYF,TGTGCCAGCAGCCCTCGGACTAGTGCTTACGAGCAGTACTTC
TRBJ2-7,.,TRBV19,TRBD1,CASSMNPGTGYEQYF,TGTGCCAGTAGTATGAATCCCGGGACAGGCTACGAGCAGTACTTC
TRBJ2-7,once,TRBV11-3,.,CASSSQDLGRSYEQYF,TGTGCCAGCAGCTCACAGGATCTAGGTCGTTCCTACGAGCAGTACTTC
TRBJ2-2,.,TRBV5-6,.,CASSLVHSTGELFF,TGTGCCAGCAGCTTGGTTCACAGCACCGGGGAGCTGTTTTTT
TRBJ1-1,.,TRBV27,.,CASSLWIGSTEAFF,TGTGCCAGCAGTTTATGGATCGGGAGCACTGAAGCTTTCTTT
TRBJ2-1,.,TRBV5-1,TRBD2,CASSQPGTSGPSYNEQFF,TGCGCCAGCAGCCAACCCGGGACTAGCGGGCCCTCCTACAATGAGCAGTTCTTC
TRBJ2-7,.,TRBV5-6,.,CASSSGVWGPYEQYF,TGTGCCAGCAGCTCGGGGGTGTGGGGCCCCTACGAGCAGTACTTC
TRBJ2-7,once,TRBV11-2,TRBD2,CASSWTSPYEQYF,TGTGCCAGCAGCTGGACTAGCCCCTACGAGCAGTACTTC
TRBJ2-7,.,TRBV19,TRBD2,CASSTSGITYEQYF,TGTGCCAGTAGTACTAGCGGGATCACGTACGAGCAGTACTTC
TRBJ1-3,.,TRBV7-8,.,CASSPTSGFRGNTIYF,TGTGCCAGCAGCCCAACCTCAGGGTTCCGCGGAAACACCATATATTTT
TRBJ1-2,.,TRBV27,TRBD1,CASSRDRGANYGYTF,TGTGCCAGCAGCCGGGACAGGGGCGCTAACTATGGCTACACCTTC
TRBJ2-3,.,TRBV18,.,CASSLRLDRGTQYF,TGTGCCAGCTCACTGCGACTAGATAGAGGTACGCAGTATTTT
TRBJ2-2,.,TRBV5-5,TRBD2,CASRGVSSGRANTGELFF,TGTGCCAGCAGGGGAGTCTCTAGCGGGAGAGCGAACACCGGGGAGCTGTTTTTT
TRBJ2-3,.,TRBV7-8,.,CASSPQHGGDTQYF,TGTGCCAGCAGCCCCCAGCACGGAGGAGATACGCAGTATTTT
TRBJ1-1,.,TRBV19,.,CASSIGKGVAFF,TGTGCCAGTAGTATAGGAAAGGGGGTGGCTTTCTTT
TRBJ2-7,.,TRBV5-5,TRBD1,CASSLEGQVFHEQYF,TGTGCCAGCAGCTTGGAGGGACAGGTTTTCCACGAGCAGTACTTC
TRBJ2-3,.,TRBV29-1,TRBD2,CSVVASGSQTDTQYF,TGCAGCGTTGTGGCTAGCGGGAGTCAAACAGATACGCAGTATTTT